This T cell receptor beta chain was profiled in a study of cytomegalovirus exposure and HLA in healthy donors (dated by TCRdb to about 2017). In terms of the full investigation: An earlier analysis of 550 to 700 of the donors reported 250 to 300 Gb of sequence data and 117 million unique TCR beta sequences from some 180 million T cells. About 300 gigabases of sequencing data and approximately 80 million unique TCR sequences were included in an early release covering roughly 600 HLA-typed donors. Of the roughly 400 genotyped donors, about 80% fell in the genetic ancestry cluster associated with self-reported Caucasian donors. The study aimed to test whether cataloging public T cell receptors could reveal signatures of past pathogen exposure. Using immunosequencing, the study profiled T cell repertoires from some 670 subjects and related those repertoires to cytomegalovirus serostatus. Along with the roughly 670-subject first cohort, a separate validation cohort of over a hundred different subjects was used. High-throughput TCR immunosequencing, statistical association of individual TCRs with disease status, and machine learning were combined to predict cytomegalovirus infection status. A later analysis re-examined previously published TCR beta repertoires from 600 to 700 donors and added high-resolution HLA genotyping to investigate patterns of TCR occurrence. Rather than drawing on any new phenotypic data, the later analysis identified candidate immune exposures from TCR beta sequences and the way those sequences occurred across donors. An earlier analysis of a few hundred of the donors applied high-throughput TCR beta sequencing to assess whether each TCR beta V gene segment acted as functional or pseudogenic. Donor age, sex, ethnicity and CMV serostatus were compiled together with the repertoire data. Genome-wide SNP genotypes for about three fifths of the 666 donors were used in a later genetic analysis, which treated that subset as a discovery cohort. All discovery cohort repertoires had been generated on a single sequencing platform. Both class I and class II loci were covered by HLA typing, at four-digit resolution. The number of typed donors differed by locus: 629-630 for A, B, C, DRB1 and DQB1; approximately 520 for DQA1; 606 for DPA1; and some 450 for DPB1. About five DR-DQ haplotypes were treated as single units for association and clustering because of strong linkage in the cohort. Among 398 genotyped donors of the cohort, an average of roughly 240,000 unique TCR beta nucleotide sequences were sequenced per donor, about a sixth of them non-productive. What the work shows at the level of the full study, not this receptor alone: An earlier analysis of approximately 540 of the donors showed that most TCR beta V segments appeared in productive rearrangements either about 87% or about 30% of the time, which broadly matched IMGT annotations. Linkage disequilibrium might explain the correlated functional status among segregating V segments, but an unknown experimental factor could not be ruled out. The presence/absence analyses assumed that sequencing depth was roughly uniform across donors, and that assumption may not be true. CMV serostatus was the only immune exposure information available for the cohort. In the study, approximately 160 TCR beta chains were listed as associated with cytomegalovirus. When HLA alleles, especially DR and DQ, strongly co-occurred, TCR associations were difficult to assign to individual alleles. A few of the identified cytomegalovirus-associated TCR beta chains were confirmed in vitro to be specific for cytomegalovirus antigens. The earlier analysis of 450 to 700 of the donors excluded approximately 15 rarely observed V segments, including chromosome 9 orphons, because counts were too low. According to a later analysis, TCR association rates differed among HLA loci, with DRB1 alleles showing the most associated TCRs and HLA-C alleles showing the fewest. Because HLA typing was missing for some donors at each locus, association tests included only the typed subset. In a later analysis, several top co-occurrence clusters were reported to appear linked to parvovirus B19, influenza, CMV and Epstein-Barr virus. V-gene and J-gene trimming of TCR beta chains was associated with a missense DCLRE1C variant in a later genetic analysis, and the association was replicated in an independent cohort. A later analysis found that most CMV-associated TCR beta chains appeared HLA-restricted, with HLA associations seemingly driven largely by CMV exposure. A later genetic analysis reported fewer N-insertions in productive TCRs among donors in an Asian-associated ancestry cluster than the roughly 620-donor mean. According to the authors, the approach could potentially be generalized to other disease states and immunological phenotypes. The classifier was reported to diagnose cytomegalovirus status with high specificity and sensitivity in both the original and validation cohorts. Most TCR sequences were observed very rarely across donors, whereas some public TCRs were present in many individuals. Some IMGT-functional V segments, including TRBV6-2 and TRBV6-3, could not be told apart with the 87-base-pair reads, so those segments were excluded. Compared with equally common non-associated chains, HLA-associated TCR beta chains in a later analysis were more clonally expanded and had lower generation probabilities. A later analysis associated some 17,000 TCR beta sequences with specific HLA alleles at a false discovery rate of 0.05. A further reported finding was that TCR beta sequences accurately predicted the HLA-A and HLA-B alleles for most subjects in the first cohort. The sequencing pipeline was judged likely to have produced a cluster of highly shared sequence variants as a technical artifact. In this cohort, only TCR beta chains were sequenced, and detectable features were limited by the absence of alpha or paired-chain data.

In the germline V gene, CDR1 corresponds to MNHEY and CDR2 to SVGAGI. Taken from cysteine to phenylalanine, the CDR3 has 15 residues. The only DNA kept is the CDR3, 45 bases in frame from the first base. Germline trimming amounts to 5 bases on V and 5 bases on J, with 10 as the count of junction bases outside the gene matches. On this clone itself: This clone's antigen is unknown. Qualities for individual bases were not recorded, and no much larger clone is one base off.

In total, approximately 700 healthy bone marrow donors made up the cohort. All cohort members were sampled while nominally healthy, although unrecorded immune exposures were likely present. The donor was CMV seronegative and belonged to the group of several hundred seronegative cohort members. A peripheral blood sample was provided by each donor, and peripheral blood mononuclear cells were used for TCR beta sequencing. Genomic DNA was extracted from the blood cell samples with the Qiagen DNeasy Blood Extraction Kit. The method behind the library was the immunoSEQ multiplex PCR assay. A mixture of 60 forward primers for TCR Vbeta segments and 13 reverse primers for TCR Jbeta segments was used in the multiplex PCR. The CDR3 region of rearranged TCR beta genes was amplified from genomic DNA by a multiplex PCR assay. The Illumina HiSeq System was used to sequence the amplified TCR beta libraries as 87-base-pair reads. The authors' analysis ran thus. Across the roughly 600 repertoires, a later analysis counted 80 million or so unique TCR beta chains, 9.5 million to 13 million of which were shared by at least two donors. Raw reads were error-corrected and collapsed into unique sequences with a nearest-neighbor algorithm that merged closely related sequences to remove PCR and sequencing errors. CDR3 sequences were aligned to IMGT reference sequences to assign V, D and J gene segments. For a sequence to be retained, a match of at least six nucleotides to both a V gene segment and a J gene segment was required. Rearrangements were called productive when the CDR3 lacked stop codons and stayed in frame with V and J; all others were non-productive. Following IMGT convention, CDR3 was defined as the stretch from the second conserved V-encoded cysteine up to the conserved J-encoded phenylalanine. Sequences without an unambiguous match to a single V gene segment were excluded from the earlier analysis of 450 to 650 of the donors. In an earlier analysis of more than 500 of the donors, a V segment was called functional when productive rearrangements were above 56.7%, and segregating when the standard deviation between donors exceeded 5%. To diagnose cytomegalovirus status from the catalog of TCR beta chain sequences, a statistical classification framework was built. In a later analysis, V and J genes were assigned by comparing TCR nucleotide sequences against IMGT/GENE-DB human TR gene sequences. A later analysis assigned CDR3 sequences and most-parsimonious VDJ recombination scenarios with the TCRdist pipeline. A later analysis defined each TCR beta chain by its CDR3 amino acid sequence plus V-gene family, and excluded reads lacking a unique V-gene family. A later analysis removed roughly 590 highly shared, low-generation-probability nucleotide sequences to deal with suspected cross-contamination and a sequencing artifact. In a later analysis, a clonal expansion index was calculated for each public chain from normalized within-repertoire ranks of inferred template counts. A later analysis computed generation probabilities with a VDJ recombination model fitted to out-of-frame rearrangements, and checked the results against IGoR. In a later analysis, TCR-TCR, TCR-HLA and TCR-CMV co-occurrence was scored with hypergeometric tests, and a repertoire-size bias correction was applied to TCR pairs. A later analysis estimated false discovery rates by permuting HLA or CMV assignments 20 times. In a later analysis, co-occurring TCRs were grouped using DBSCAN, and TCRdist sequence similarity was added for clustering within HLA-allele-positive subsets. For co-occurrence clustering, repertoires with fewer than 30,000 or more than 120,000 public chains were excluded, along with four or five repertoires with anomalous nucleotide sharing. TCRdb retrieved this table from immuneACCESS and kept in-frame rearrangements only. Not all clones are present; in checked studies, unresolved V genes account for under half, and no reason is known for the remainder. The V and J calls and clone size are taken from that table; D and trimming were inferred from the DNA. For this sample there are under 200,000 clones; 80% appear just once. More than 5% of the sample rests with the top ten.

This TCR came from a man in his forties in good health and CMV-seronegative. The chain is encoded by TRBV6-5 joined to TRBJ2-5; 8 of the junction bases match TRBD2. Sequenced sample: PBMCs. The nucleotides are TGTGCCAGCAGTCCCCCGGGGGGGTACAAGGAGACCCAGTACTTC. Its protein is CASSPPGGYKETQYF.